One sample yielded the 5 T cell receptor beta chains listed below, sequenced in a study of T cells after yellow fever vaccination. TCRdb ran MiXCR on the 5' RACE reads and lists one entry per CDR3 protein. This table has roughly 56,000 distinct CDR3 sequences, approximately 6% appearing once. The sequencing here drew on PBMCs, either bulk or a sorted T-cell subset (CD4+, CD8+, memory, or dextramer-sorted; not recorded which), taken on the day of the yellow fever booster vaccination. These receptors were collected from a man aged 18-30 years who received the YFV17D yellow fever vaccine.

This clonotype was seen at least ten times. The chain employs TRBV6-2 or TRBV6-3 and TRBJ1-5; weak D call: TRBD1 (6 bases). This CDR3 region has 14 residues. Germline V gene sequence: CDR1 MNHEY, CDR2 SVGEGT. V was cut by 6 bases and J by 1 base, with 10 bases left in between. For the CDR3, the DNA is TGTGCCAGCAGCACAACAGGGAGCAATCAGCCCCAGCATTTT. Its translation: CASSTTGSNQPQHF.

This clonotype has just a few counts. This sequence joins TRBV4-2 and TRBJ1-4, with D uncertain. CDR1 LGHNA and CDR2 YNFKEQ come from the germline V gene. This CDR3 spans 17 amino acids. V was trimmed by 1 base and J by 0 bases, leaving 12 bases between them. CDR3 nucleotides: TGTGCCAGCAGCCAAGGACCCACAGACACAACTAATGAAAAACTGTTTTTT. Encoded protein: CASSQGPTDTTNEKLFF.

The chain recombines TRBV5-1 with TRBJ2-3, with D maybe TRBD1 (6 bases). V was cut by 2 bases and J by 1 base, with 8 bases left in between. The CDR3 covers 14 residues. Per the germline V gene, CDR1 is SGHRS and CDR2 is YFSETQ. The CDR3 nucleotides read TGCGCCAGCAGCTTACAGGGAGGCACAGATACGCAGTATTTT. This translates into CASSLQGGTDTQYF.

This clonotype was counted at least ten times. CDR3 sequence reads: CATGSPGQVLYF. The CDR3 nucleotides are TGTGCCACCGGATCCCCGGGACAGGTGCTGTATTTT. The rearrangement uses TRBV15 and TRBJ2-3, with 8 bases matching TRBD1. J gave up 14 bases and V 8 bases, and 12 bases lay outside the gene matches. Germline V gene sequence: CDR1 LNHNV, CDR2 YYDKDF (reference sequence). The CDR3 runs to 12 residues.

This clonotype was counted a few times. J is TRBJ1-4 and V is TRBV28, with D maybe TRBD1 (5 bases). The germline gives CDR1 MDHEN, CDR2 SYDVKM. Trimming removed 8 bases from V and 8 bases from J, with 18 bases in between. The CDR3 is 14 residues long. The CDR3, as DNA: TGTGCCAGCGGAATGACCAGGGTTTGGGAAAAACTGTTTTTT. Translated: CASGMTRVWEKLFF. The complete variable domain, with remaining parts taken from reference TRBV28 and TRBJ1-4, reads DVKVTQSSRYLVKRTGEKVFLECVQDMDHENMFWYRQDPGLGLRLIYFSYDVKMKEKGDIPEGYSVSREKKERFSLILESASTNQTSMYLCASGMTRVWEKLFFGSGTQLSVL.